This TCR beta chain was identified in a study of CD8+ T cells in alopecia areata. About the study: Dosing with tofacitinib proceeded for 6 to 18 months, followed by 6 months off drug. Among treated patients, severity was scored by affected scalp area percentage. Study conclusions and caveats: Normal scalp showed lower clonality than lesional scalp, especially alopecia totalis/universalis.

Treatment meaning: oral pan-JAK inhibitor, 5-10 mg twice daily. From alopecia areata patients, lesional scalp punch biopsies and peripheral blood were collected. RNA, once extracted, was reverse transcribed into cDNA for use as the sequencing template. TCRdb's copy holds only in-frame clones and misses some; the assay was immunoSEQ multiplex PCR. The sample lists under 350,000 clones, 55% to 75% occurring once. A remark on this clone: Its target is not known.

Germline V gene sequence: CDR1 PRHDT, CDR2 FYEKMQ (reference sequence). This CDR3 spans 13 amino acids. The V gene lost 6 bases and the J gene lost 4 bases, with 13 bases spanning the gap. The chain uses TRBV13 and TRBJ2-7; the D gene is possibly TRBD1 (6 bases). The receptor's source is a human donor with alopecia areata. Sequenced material: CD4+ T cells sorted from blood, taken at week 24, from a patient treated with tofacitinib. CDR3 DNA sequence: TGTGCCAGCAGTCGACAGGTTTTTTACGAGCAGTACTTC. Translated: CASSRQVFYEQYF.